A single sample is the source of the 30 T cell receptor beta chains below, sequenced in a study of CD8 T cells in Susac syndrome (dated by TCRdb to about 2019). Library generation was performed with the immunoSEQ multiplex PCR assay. RNA was extracted using the RNeasy kit, and roughly 0.5 to 1 ug of the RNA was reverse transcribed with random hexamers. The raw public data were reprocessed by TCRdb itself: fastp quality trimming at Q25, MiXCR clonotype calling, in-frame beta chains only. When rows share a CDR3 protein, they turn into one entry using the most common DNA and genes. The sample records roughly 400,000 distinct CDR3 sequences, roughly 85% of which are singletons. Around 0.12% of the sample is in the top ten clones. Sequenced input: CD8+ T cells from PBMCs. All receptors come from a human donor with multiple sclerosis.

J is TRBJ2-3 and V is TRBV20-1; 12 bases map to TRBD2. This CDR3 contains 16 residues. J gave up 4 bases and V 3 bases, and 8 bases lay outside the gene matches. Germline V gives CDR1 DFQATT, CDR2 SNEGSKA (reference sequence). The CDR3 DNA sequence: TGCAGTGCTAGGCGGACTAGCGGGAAGGGATCAGATACGCAGTATTTT. Translated: CSARRTSGKGSDTQYF.

The CDR3 bases are TGTGCCAGCAGTGGGGGCGGCGCGAACACCGGGGAGCTGTTTTTT. This encodes CASSGGGANTGELFF. V and J are TRBV6-2 or TRBV6-3 and TRBJ2-2, with D perhaps matching TRBD1 (6 bases). Germline-derived CDR1 and CDR2 are MNHEY and SVGEGT. The CDR3 consists of 15 residues. The ends were cut back, 5 bases at V and 0 bases at J, with 10 bases in the middle.

CDR3 DNA sequence: TGTGCCAGCGGTCAGGAACCCTCCTACGAGCAGTACTTC. As protein: CASGQEPSYEQYF. The chain carries TRBV13 and TRBJ2-7; the D is unclear. Germline CDR1 PRHDT, CDR2 FYEKMQ (reference sequence). This CDR3 region has 13 residues. Trimming pared 8 bases from V and 0 bases from J, leaving 11 bases between. Supplemented by reference TRBV13 and TRBJ2-7, the full variable domain reads AAGVIQSPRHLIKEKRETATLKCYPIPRHDTVYWYQQGPGQDPQFLISFYEKMQSDKGSIPDRFSAQQFSDYHSELNMSSLELGDSALYFCASGQEPSYEQYFGPGTRLTVT.

The chain recombines TRBV20-1 with TRBJ2-3; 8 bases are shared with TRBD2. The CDR3 loop spans 16 amino acids. Trimming took 0 bases from V and 2 from J; bases not matched to a gene: 7. Per the germline V gene, CDR1 is DFQATT and CDR2 is SNEGSKA (reference sequence). The CDR3 coding sequence is TGCAGTGCTAGAGATGTTCAGCGGGAGAACACAGATACGCAGTATTTT. It translates to CSARDVQRENTDTQYF.

The rearrangement uses TRBV7-8 and TRBJ1-1; 7 positions agree with TRBD1. The germline V gene has CDR1 SGHVS and CDR2 FQNEAQ. V dropped 9 bases and J dropped 1; count of bases not matched to a gene: 11. This CDR3 comprises 15 residues. The CDR3 is CASNYMGQPNTEAFF. The DNA of the CDR3 is TGTGCCAGTAACTATATGGGACAGCCGAACACTGAAGCTTTCTTT.

J is TRBJ2-1 and V is TRBV27, with TRBD2 matching over 12 bases. This CDR3 has 15 residues. J gave up 6 bases and V 5 bases, and 5 bases lay outside the gene matches. CDR1 and CDR2 from the germline V gene are MNHEY and SMNVEV (reference sequence). This chain's CDR3 is CASSTGTSGSNEQFF. In DNA form, the CDR3 reads TGTGCCAGCAGTACCGGGACTAGCGGGTCCAATGAGCAGTTCTTC.

V and J are TRBV7-2 and TRBJ1-1; no firm D call. The CDR3 spans 15 residues. Germline values: CDR1 SGHTA, CDR2 FQGNSA. Trimming cost V 1 base and J 8 bases, with 17 bases left between them. DNA for the CDR3: TGTGCCAGCAGCTTAGAGATTATAGGCAGAGCAGAAGCTTTCTTT. Translating it yields CASSLEIIGRAEAFF.

V gene TRBV28 combines with J gene TRBJ2-5; D assignment may be TRBD1 or TRBD2 (5 bases each). CDR3 size: 13 residues. CDR1 and CDR2 from the germline V gene are MDHEN and SYDVKM. V gave up 3 bases and J gave up 4 bases, with 9 bases separating them. Here the CDR3 reads CASSLRGTETQYF. CDR3 bases: TGTGCCAGCAGTTTGAGGGGCACAGAGACCCAGTACTTC.

The V call is TRBV4-1, the J call TRBJ2-3, with 7 bases identical to TRBD2. This CDR3 region has 15 residues. V lost 1 base, J lost 2 bases, and 3 bases stayed unmatched. Germline V gene sequence: CDR1 MGHRA, CDR2 YSYEKL. The CDR3 sequence: CASSQGGGDTDTQYF. CDR3 nucleotide sequence: TGCGCCAGCAGCCAAGGGGGAGGGGACACAGATACGCAGTATTTT.

This clonotype showed up just once. The chain combines TRBV27 with TRBJ1-2; 8 bases match TRBD1. In germline, CDR1 is MNHEY, CDR2 SMNVEV (reference sequence). Germline trimming cut 7 bases from V and 4 bases from J; bases unmatched to any gene: 20. The CDR3 runs to 18 residues. CDR3 protein: CASTSWEGSGGSFYGYTF. The DNA of the CDR3 is TGTGCCAGCACCTCGTGGGAAGGATCAGGGGGCTCGTTCTATGGCTACACCTTC.

The chain joins TRBV28 to TRBJ2-1, with D unclear. In germline, CDR1 is MDHEN, CDR2 SYDVKM. V gave up 4 bases and J gave up 4 bases, with 17 bases separating them. The CDR3 is made up of 16 amino acids. The CDR3 coding sequence is TGTGCCAGCAGTTCGAATTTGGGGTATCGGTACAATGAGCAGTTCTTC. It translates to CASSSNLGYRYNEQFF.

This clonotype appeared a few times. This sequence joins TRBV6-5 and TRBJ2-1, with D perhaps TRBD1 or TRBD2 (5 bases each). CDR3 length: 12 residues. The germline V gene encodes CDR1 MNHEY and CDR2 SVGAGI. The V end lost 0 bases, the J end lost 10 bases, and 7 bases lay between the germline ends. CDR3 DNA: TGTGCCAGCAGTTACTCGGGGGAGGAGCAGTTCTTC. It yields the protein CASSYSGEEQFF.

The chain combines TRBV30 with TRBJ2-1, with 9 bases matching TRBD1. Per the germline V gene, CDR1 is GTSNPN and CDR2 is SVGIG (reference sequence). The CDR3 spans 16 residues. Trimming removed 2 bases from V and 3 bases from J; junction bases left unmatched: 8. Here the CDR3 reads CAWSNLDRGDYNEQFF. The CDR3 DNA is TGTGCCTGGAGTAACCTCGACAGGGGGGACTACAATGAGCAGTTCTTC.

The CDR3 coding sequence is TGTGCCAGCAGTAGACAGGTCTCTGGAAACACCATATATTTT. Its protein is CASSRQVSGNTIYF. The V and J genes are TRBV6-1 and TRBJ1-3; TRBD1 is a possible D gene (6 bases). Trimming pared 5 bases from V and 0 bases from J, leaving 8 bases between. The CDR3 sequence is 14 residues long. Germline V gene lookup returns CDR1 MNHNS and CDR2 SASEGT.

This chain joins TRBV7-6 and TRBJ2-3, with TRBD1 matching over 7 bases. After removal of 2 bases from V and 2 bases from J, the junction contained 7 bases not matched to a gene. CDR1 and CDR2 (germline): SGHVS, FNYEAQ. The CDR3 is 16 amino acids. CDR3 DNA: TGTGCCAGCAGCTTAAGACCGACAGGGTACACAGATACGCAGTATTTT. Its translation is CASSLRPTGYTDTQYF.

The genes are TRBV2 and TRBJ1-2, with 8 bases fitting TRBD1. This CDR3 is 15 amino acids long. V lost 5 bases and J lost 8; bases outside the gene matches: 13. Germline CDR1 SNHLY, CDR2 FYNNEI. CDR3 sequence (DNA): TGTGCCAGCAGTCCCACGGGACAGGTCCGGGAGGGCTACACCTTC. Translated, it gives CASSPTGQVREGYTF. The full variable domain, in which reference TRBV2 and TRBJ1-2 provide the parts outside the CDR3, is EPEVTQTPSHQVTQMGQEVILRCVPISNHLYFYWYRQILGQKVEFLVSFYNNEISEKSEIFDDQFSVERPDGSNFTLKIRSTKLEDSAMYFCASSPTGQVREGYTFGSGTRLTVV.

This chain uses TRBV12-3 or TRBV12-4 with TRBJ2-1, with D possibly TRBD2 on 6 matching bases. This CDR3 comprises 14 residues. V lost 7 bases to trimming and J lost 8 bases, with 18 bases between them. As DNA, the CDR3 is TGTGCCAGCACCCTGACTGCTAGCGCTCATGAGCAGTTCTTC. As protein: CASTLTASAHEQFF.

The V and J genes are TRBV29-1 and TRBJ2-7; TRBD1 aligns across 8 bases. The J segment lost 7 bases and the V segment lost 7 bases, leaving 12 bases of the junction unmatched. The CDR3 loop spans 13 amino acids. The germline CDR1 and CDR2 sequences are SQVTM and ANQGSEA. The CDR3 region is CSGQQGDYEEQYF. The CDR3 nucleotides are TGCAGCGGGCAACAGGGGGATTATGAAGAGCAGTACTTC.

This clonotype was observed once. This chain connects TRBV30 to TRBJ2-7; D perhaps matches TRBD2 (6 bases). This CDR3 is built from 13 residues. V gave up 3 bases and J gave up 2 bases, with 11 bases separating them. CDR1 GTSNPN and CDR2 SVGIG come from the germline V gene (reference sequence). The CDR3 region is CAWSRTITYEQYF. CDR3 in DNA: TGTGCCTGGAGCCGGACTATTACCTACGAGCAGTACTTC.

V and J are TRBV6-1 and TRBJ2-7, with 7 positions matching TRBD2. Trimming removed 11 bases from V and 3 bases from J; junction bases left unmatched: 13. Germline V CDR1 and CDR2: MNHNS, SASEGT. CDR3 length equals 14 residues. CDR3 loop: CALQTRGTDYEQYF. The CDR3 DNA reads as TGTGCCCTTCAGACGCGGGGGACGGACTACGAGCAGTACTTC.

V usage is TRBV4-1 and J usage is TRBJ2-1, with D possibly TRBD2 on 5 matching bases. Trimming left V 4 bases short and J 2 bases short, with 12 bases between. Per the germline V gene, CDR1 is MGHRA and CDR2 is YSYEKL. The CDR3 has 15 residues. CDR3 region: CASSPHLAPYNEQFF. CDR3 coding DNA: TGCGCCAGCAGCCCTCATTTAGCGCCCTACAATGAGCAGTTCTTC.

The chain has TRBV10-3 and TRBJ1-2; no firm D call. Germline CDR1 and CDR2: ENHRY and SYGVKD. This CDR3 has 13 amino acids. Trimming left V 4 bases short and J 1 base short, with 7 bases between. CDR3 in DNA: TGTGCCATCAGTGGACACGTTAACTATGGCTACACCTTC. Its translation: CAISGHVNYGYTF.

This chain joins TRBV10-3 and TRBJ2-1; D unclear. CDR1 is ENHRY, CDR2 SYGVKD, per germline. This CDR3 has 17 amino acids. Trimming took off 0 bases at V and 3 bases at J, with 15 bases between the two ends. The CDR3 nucleotides read TGTGCCATCAGTGAGTCTCACAAGGATACCTTCTACAATGAGCAGTTCTTC. Its translation: CAISESHKDTFYNEQFF.

The chain recombines TRBV27 with TRBJ2-6; D may be TRBD2 (6 bases). The germline V gene has CDR1 MNHEY and CDR2 SMNVEV (reference sequence). Trimming shortened V by 3 bases and J by 4 bases, and 10 bases separated the two germline ends. The CDR3 extends over 15 amino acids. CDR3 DNA: TGTGCCAGCAGTTTGTCGGGAGAAGGGGCCAACGTCCTGACTTTC. This encodes CASSLSGEGANVLTF.

The V gene is TRBV28, the J gene TRBJ2-1; the match to TRBD2 covers 10 bases. The germline V gene encodes CDR1 MDHEN and CDR2 SYDVKM. This CDR3 is built from 16 residues. V shed 1 base and J 9 bases; nucleotides not matched to a gene: 9. CDR3 protein: CASSLLTQREGSEQFF. Here the CDR3 DNA reads TGTGCCAGCAGTTTATTAACCCAGCGGGAGGGGAGTGAGCAGTTCTTC.

This clonotype showed up just a few times. This chain joins TRBV11-2 and TRBJ2-7; D is ambiguous. Germline CDR1 SGHAT, CDR2 FQNNGV. This CDR3 region has 13 residues. V was cut by 3 bases and J by 1 base, with 7 bases left in between. The CDR3 reads CASSFDLSYEQYF. The CDR3 region has the DNA TGTGCCAGCAGCTTTGACTTGTCCTACGAGCAGTACTTC.

The chain has TRBV27 and TRBJ2-1; TRBD2 might be the D (6 bases). V was clipped by 4 bases and J by 5 bases, with 9 bases between them. Germline CDR1 MNHEY, CDR2 SMNVEV (reference sequence). The CDR3 runs to 13 residues. The CDR3 protein is CASSYGRDNEQFF. CDR3 coding DNA: TGTGCCAGCAGTTACGGGAGAGACAATGAGCAGTTCTTC.

This clonotype was seen a single time. The J gene is TRBJ1-1, the V gene TRBV27; 10 nucleotides match TRBD1. From germline, CDR1 is MNHEY and CDR2 SMNVEV (reference sequence). This CDR3 is 15 amino acids long. Trimming took 5 bases from V and 2 from J; bases not matched to a gene: 5. For the CDR3, the DNA is TGTGCCAGCAGTCCCCGGGACAGGGGAAACACTGAAGCTTTCTTT. Translating it yields CASSPRDRGNTEAFF.

The chain recombines TRBV25-1 with TRBJ1-1, with D hard to call. Trimming pared 1 base from V and 4 bases from J, leaving 13 bases between. The CDR3 extends over 15 amino acids. Per the germline V gene, CDR1 is MGHDK and CDR2 is SYGVNS. CDR3 bases: TGTGCCAGCAGTGAATTATTGGCGGATGGCACTGAAGCTTTCTTT. Residues: CASSELLADGTEAFF.

The chain couples TRBV27 to TRBJ1-1; possibly TRBD1 for D (6 bases). The germline V gene has CDR1 MNHEY and CDR2 SMNVEV (reference sequence). V was clipped by 0 bases and J by 3 bases, with 11 bases between them. This CDR3 is built from 15 residues. The CDR3 region is CASSLSQGPDTEAFF. As DNA, the CDR3 is TGTGCCAGCAGTTTATCGCAGGGGCCGGACACTGAAGCTTTCTTT.